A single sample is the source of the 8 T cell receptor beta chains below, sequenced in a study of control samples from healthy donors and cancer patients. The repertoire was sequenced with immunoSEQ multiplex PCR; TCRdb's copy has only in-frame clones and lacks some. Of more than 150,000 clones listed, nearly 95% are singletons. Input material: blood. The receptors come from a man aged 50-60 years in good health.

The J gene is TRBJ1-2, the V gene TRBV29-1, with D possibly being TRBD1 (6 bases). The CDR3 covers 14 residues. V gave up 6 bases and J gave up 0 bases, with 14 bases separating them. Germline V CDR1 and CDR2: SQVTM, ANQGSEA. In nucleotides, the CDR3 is TGCAGCGTCCGAACATCAGGGGCTAACTATGGCTACACCTTC. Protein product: CSVRTSGANYGYTF. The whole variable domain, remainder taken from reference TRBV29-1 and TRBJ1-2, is SAVISQKPSRDICQRGTSLTIQCQVDSQVTMMFWYRQQPGQSLTLIATANQGSEATYESGFVIDKFPISRPNLTFSTLTVSNMSPEDSSIYLCSVRTSGANYGYTFGSGTRLTVV.

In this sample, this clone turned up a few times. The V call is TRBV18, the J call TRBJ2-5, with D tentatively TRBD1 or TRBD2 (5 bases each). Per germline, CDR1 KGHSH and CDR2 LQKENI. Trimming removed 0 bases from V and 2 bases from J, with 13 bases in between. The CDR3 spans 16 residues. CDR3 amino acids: CASSPPSGRGQETQYF. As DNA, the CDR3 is TGTGCCAGCTCACCACCGTCAGGGAGAGGGCAAGAGACCCAGTACTTC.

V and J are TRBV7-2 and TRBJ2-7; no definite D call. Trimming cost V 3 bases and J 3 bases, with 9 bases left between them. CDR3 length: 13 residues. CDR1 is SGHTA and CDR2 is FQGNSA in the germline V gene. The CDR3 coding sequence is TGTGCCAGCAGCTTGCAGGTAGACTACGAGCAGTACTTC. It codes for CASSLQVDYEQYF.

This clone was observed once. In DNA form, the CDR3 reads TGTGCCAGCAGCTTATCGGGGTACGAGCAGTACTTC. Amino acid sequence: CASSLSGYEQYF. The chain has TRBV11-2 and TRBJ2-7; possibly TRBD2 for D (5 bases). V lost 2 bases, J lost 4 bases, and 6 bases lay in between. This CDR3 spans 12 amino acids. Germline V gives CDR1 SGHAT, CDR2 FQNNGV.

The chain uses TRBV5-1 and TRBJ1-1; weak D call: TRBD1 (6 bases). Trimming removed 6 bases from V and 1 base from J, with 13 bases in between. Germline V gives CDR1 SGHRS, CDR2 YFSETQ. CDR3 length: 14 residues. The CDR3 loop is CASNRDNPNTEAFF. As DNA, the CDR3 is TGCGCCAGCAACCGGGACAACCCGAACACTGAAGCTTTCTTT.

The CDR3 sequence is CASTGLAGDEQYF. CDR3 DNA: TGTGCCAGCACTGGGCTAGCGGGAGACGAGCAGTACTTC. The chain combines TRBV6-5 with TRBJ2-7, with 10 bases identical to TRBD2. From germline, CDR1 is MNHEY and CDR2 SVGAGI. V lost 7 bases, J lost 5 bases, and 5 bases stayed unmatched. The CDR3 loop spans 13 amino acids.

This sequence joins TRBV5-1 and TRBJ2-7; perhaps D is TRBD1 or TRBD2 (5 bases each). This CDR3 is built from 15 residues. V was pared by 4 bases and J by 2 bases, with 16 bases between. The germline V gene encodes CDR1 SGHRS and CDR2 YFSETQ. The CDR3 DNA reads TGCGCCAGCAGCATAGAAGGGACGGTAACCTACGAGCAGTACTTC. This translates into CASSIEGTVTYEQYF.

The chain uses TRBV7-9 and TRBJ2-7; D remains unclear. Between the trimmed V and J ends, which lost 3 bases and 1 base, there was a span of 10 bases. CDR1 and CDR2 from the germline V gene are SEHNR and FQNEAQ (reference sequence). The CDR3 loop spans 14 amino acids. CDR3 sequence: CASSFRETSYEQYF. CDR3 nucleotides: TGTGCCAGCAGCTTTAGGGAAACATCCTACGAGCAGTACTTC.